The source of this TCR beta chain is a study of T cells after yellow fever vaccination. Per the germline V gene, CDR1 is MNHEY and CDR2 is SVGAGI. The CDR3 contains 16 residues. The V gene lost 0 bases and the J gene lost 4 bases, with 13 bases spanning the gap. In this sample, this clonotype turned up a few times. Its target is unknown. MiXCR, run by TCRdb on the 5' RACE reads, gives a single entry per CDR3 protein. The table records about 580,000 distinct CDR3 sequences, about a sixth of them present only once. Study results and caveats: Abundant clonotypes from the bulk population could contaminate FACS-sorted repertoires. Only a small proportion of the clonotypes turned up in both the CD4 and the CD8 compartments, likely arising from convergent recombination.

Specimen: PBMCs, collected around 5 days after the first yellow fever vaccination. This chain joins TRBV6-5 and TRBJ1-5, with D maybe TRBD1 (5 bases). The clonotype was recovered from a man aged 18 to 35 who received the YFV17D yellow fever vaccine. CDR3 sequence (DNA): TGTGCCAGCAGTTACTCCCCTTTTCAGGGAAATCAGCCCCAGCATTTT. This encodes CASSYSPFQGNQPQHF.